This paragraph reports one T cell receptor beta chain. What it recognizes is unknown. These data come from a study of OX40 agonist ivuxolimab in advanced cancers. V lost 1 base and J 3 bases, leaving 12 bases between the germline ends. Germline CDR1 and CDR2: LNHNV and YYDKDF (reference sequence). CDR3 size: 15 residues. General study results and limits: Still undetermined is the antigen specificity of the expanded peripheral T cells.

The table came from immunoSEQ multiplex PCR; TCRdb's copy has only in-frame clones and leaves some out. The sample carries about 80,000 clones, 90% recorded once. V is TRBV15 and J is TRBJ1-1; maybe TRBD1 (5 bases). Sequenced material: CD4+ or CD8+ T cells sorted from blood, taken in a trial of the OX40 agonist ivuxolimab. This sequence was found in an adult with an advanced solid tumor such as melanoma, head and neck, liver or kidney cancer. CDR3 sequence reads: CATSRAGRADTEAFF. The CDR3 DNA reads TGTGCCACCAGCAGAGCAGGCAGGGCGGACACTGAAGCTTTCTTT.